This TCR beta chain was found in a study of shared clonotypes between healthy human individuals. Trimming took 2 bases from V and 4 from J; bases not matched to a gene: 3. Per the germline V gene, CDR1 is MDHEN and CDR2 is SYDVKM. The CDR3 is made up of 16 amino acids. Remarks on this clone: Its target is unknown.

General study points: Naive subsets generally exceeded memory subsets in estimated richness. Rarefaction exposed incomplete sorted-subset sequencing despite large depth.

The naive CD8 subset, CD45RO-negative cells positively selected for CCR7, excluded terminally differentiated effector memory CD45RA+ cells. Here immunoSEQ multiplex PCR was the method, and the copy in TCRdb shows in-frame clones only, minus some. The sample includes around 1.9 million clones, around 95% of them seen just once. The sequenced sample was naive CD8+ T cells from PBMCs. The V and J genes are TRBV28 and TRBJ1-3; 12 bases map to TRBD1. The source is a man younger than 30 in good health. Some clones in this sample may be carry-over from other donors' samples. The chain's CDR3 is CASSLGTGGSGNTIYF. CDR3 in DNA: TGTGCCAGCAGTTTAGGGACAGGGGGCTCCGGAAACACCATATATTTT.